Below, 20 T cell receptor beta chains from the same sample are listed, as sequenced in a study of blood T cell repertoires in COVID-19 (dated by TCRdb to 2018 to 2021). Libraries were made using the immunoSEQ multiplex PCR assay. Drawn from immuneACCESS, this table holds only the in-frame rearrangements with V and J called that TCRdb kept. Clones are partly lost; checked studies trace under half to an unresolved V gene and leave the rest unexplained. This sample holds tens of thousands of clones; about 86% were observed only once. The ten largest clones represent about 8% of the sample. Sequencing was carried out using peripheral blood. The receptors shown here come from a woman aged 70-85 years with acute or convalescent COVID-19.

DNA for the CDR3: TGTGCCAGCAGCCATAGTGGCATCGGGGTGCCAGATACGCAGTATTTT. Its protein is CASSHSGIGVPDTQYF. The chain recombines TRBV7-9 with TRBJ2-3; tentative D call: TRBD2 (5 bases). Germline CDR1 is SEHNR and CDR2 is FQNEAQ (reference sequence). The CDR3 runs to 16 residues. Trimming cost V 5 bases and J 4 bases, with 19 bases left between them. The full variable domain, completed using reference TRBV7-9 and TRBJ2-3, is DTGVSQNPRHKITKRGQNVTFRCDPISEHNRLYWYRQTLGQGPEFLTYFQNEAQLEKSRLLSDRFSAERPKGSFSTLEIQRTEQGDSAMYLCASSHSGIGVPDTQYFGPGTRLTVL.

The chain employs TRBV25-1 and TRBJ1-1, with 8 bases lining up with TRBD1. Per the germline V gene, CDR1 is MGHDK and CDR2 is SYGVNS. The junction had 8 bases not matched to a gene; V was cut back by 9 bases and J by 5 bases. The CDR3 contains 13 residues. DNA for the CDR3: TGTGCCAGTTCCTACAACAGGGGGACTGAAGCTTTCTTT. It translates to CASSYNRGTEAFF.

The chain has TRBV10-3 and TRBJ1-3; no firm D call. Trimming cost V 4 bases and J 0 bases, with 7 bases left between them. The CDR3 length is 14 residues. Germline CDR1 ENHRY, CDR2 SYGVKD. CDR3 DNA sequence: TGTGCCATCAGTGGAGGGAGCTCTGGAAACACCATATATTTT. Its translation: CAISGGSSGNTIYF.

The rearrangement links TRBV7-3 to TRBJ2-1, with D possibly matching TRBD1 (6 bases). Per the germline V gene, CDR1 is SGHTA and CDR2 is FQGTGA. The CDR3 is made up of 17 amino acids. V lost 3 bases, J lost 6 bases, and 21 bases lay in between. This CDR3 is CASSLLVGAGLSNEQFF. The CDR3 DNA sequence: TGTGCCAGCAGCTTGCTTGTGGGGGCAGGGTTAAGCAATGAGCAGTTCTTC.

The chain uses TRBV3-1 (or the pseudogene TRBV3-2) and TRBJ1-6, with D uncertain. Germline CDR1 and CDR2: LGHDT and YNNKEL (reference sequence). The CDR3 spans 20 residues. Trimming cost V 3 bases and J 0 bases, with 21 bases left between them. The CDR3 region is CASSQAPPPRYSSYNSPLHF. The CDR3 coding sequence is TGTGCCAGCAGCCAGGCCCCACCACCTCGATACAGCTCCTATAATTCACCCCTCCACTTT.

The CDR3 reads CASSPHGQGSNQPQHF. The CDR3 bases are TGTGCCAGCAGTCCACACGGACAGGGTAGCAATCAGCCCCAGCATTTT. This chain links TRBV28 with TRBJ1-5; 8 bases fit TRBD1. This CDR3 is 16 amino acids long. Losses at the gene ends were 5 bases for V and 0 bases for J; bases not matched to a gene: 6. The V gene's germline CDR1 is MDHEN and CDR2 SYDVKM.

J is TRBJ2-1 and V is TRBV12-3 or TRBV12-4; the D is unclear. The germline V and J ends were trimmed by 3 bases and 8 bases, with 11 bases remaining between them. The CDR3 is made up of 13 amino acids. The CDR3 sequence: CASSFFQLHEQFF. The CDR3 DNA reads as TGTGCCAGCAGTTTTTTCCAACTACATGAGCAGTTCTTC.

This clone occurred a few times. The rearrangement links TRBV5-1 to TRBJ2-3, with TRBD2 matching over 10 bases. The CDR3 extends over 15 amino acids. After removal of 4 bases from V and 3 bases from J, the junction contained 5 bases not matched to a gene. Germline values: CDR1 SGHRS, CDR2 YFSETQ. CDR3 in amino acids: CASSRLAGLTDTQYF. CDR3 sequence (DNA): TGCGCCAGCAGCCGACTAGCGGGTTTGACAGATACGCAGTATTTT.

J is TRBJ2-1 and V is TRBV3-1 (or the pseudogene TRBV3-2); D perhaps matches TRBD1 (6 bases). V shed 5 bases and J shed 2 bases, with 13 bases lying between them. CDR1 LGHDT and CDR2 YNNKEL come from the germline V gene (reference sequence). The CDR3 loop spans 15 amino acids. The CDR3 nucleotides are TGTGCCAGCAGCGAGATAACAGGGCCCTACAATGAGCAGTTCTTC. Protein product: CASSEITGPYNEQFF.

The V gene is TRBV2, the J gene TRBJ2-3; TRBD1 might be the D (7 bases). Germline V gene data show CDR1 as SNHLY and CDR2 as FYNNEI. V lost 6 bases and J 0 bases, leaving 16 bases between the germline ends. The CDR3 covers 16 residues. The CDR3 DNA is TGTGCCAGCAGCGCACAGGGGACTTCTAGCACAGATACGCAGTATTTT. Its translation is CASSAQGTSSTDTQYF. The complete variable domain, with remaining parts taken from reference TRBV2 and TRBJ2-3, reads EPEVTQTPSHQVTQMGQEVILRCVPISNHLYFYWYRQILGQKVEFLVSFYNNEISEKSEIFDDQFSVERPDGSNFTLKIRSTKLEDSAMYFCASSAQGTSSTDTQYFGPGTRLTVL.

This chain connects TRBV5-4 to TRBJ1-2; 10 nucleotides match TRBD1. Germline CDR1 and CDR2: SGHNT and YYREEE (reference sequence). CDR3 size: 15 residues. V lost 1 base to trimming and J lost 6 bases; unmatched junction nucleotides: 6. CDR3 coding DNA: TGTGCCAGCAGCTTGTACGGGACAGGGGAGAATGGCTACACCTTC. Its protein product is CASSLYGTGENGYTF.

J is TRBJ1-1 and V is TRBV19; 10 nucleotides align to TRBD1. Germline V gene lookup returns CDR1 LNHDA and CDR2 SQIVND (reference sequence). The CDR3 consists of 19 residues. J was trimmed by 5 bases and V by 3 bases; bases with no gene match: 18. CDR3 region: CASSMRPGTGVIGGTEAFF. In nucleotides, the CDR3 is TGTGCCAGTAGTATGAGACCCGGGACAGGGGTTATCGGAGGTACTGAAGCTTTCTTT.

V usage is TRBV19 and J usage is TRBJ1-5, with D perhaps matching TRBD1 (5 bases). Trimming left V 5 bases short and J 2 bases short, with 16 bases between. Germline V gene lookup returns CDR1 LNHDA and CDR2 SQIVND (reference sequence). The CDR3 has 16 amino acids. In DNA form, the CDR3 reads TGTGCCAGTAGTGGGCGGGGCGTCGGTGGCAATCAGCCCCAGCATTTT. Its translation: CASSGRGVGGNQPQHF.

The chain has TRBV3-1 (or the pseudogene TRBV3-2) and TRBJ1-4, with TRBD1 matching 11 bases. The CDR3 contains 15 residues. The germline gives CDR1 LGHDT, CDR2 YNNKEL (reference sequence). V lost 3 bases, J lost 5 bases, and 2 bases stayed unmatched. The CDR3 sequence: CASSQDRGRNEKLFF. Written as DNA, the CDR3 is TGTGCCAGCAGCCAGGACAGGGGGCGAAATGAAAAACTGTTTTTT.

The chain recombines TRBV29-1 with TRBJ1-5, with D tentatively TRBD1 (5 bases). V gave up 5 bases and J gave up 2 bases, with 13 bases separating them. The CDR3 extends over 14 amino acids. Germline loops: CDR1 SQVTM, CDR2 ANQGSEA. The CDR3 is CSVSGGGGNQPQHF. As DNA, the CDR3 is TGCAGCGTTTCGGGGGGAGGTGGCAATCAGCCCCAGCATTTT.

This CDR3 is CASSLGSGSYNEQFF. The CDR3 DNA follows: TGTGCCAGCAGCTTAGGTAGCGGATCCTACAATGAGCAGTTCTTC. J is TRBJ2-1 and V is TRBV7-7; a weak D match, TRBD2 (6 bases). Germline CDR1 reads SSHAT; CDR2 reads FNYEAQ (reference sequence). V was pared by 1 base and J by 1 base, with 8 bases between. The CDR3 has 15 amino acids.

This chain uses TRBV27 with TRBJ2-7; 7 bases are shared with TRBD2. CDR3 size: 13 residues. The J segment lost 4 bases and the V segment lost 3 bases, leaving 3 bases of the junction unmatched. The germline gives CDR1 MNHEY, CDR2 SMNVEV (reference sequence). CDR3 bases: TGTGCCAGCAGTTTTGCGGGAGCGTACGAGCAGTACTTC. Its translation: CASSFAGAYEQYF.

The chain recombines TRBV5-1 with TRBJ2-1; TRBD2 aligns across 14 bases. Germline CDR1 SGHRS, CDR2 YFSETQ. The V gene end was trimmed by 4 bases and the J gene end by 5 bases; junction bases not matched to a gene: 14. The length of the CDR3 is 19 residues. The CDR3 DNA reads TGCGCCAGCAGCGGTTACCCGGGACTAGCGGGAGCTACGGACAATGAGCAGTTCTTC. Protein: CASSGYPGLAGATDNEQFF.

The chain carries TRBV3-1 (or the pseudogene TRBV3-2) and TRBJ2-2; the match to TRBD2 covers 9 bases. The CDR3 extends over 17 amino acids. CDR1 and CDR2 from the germline V gene are LGHDT and YNNKEL (reference sequence). Unmatched junction bases numbered 6, after V lost 0 bases and J lost 4 bases. For the CDR3, the DNA is TGTGCCAGCAGCCAAGACATGTTTAGCGGGGGCACCGGGGAGCTGTTTTTT. Translation gives CASSQDMFSGGTGELFF.

This clone appeared once. The chain joins TRBV6-1 to TRBJ1-4; D remains ambiguous. The CDR3 loop spans 16 amino acids. CDR1 is MNHNS, CDR2 SASEGT, per germline. Deletions cut 4 bases from V and 1 base from J, with 13 bases between. In DNA, the CDR3 is TGTGCCAGCAGTGGAGGGCCCCCTCGAACTAATGAAAAACTGTTTTTT. Translation: CASSGGPPRTNEKLFF.